This T cell receptor beta chain came from a study of technical replicates of blood from a handful of donors. Sequencing was performed with immunoSEQ multiplex PCR; in TCRdb, only in-frame clones are kept and a portion is missing. The sample has about 80,000 clones, approximately 97% seen once; the top ten hold 0.18%. The CDR3 contains 13 residues. V shed 3 bases and J 16 bases; nucleotides not matched to a gene: 11. Germline CDR1 MGHRA, CDR2 YSYEKL. The chain links TRBV4-1 to TRBJ2-1; 8 nucleotides match TRBD2. This TCR derives from a human donor in good health. Sequences were obtained from T cells isolated from PBMCs. The CDR3 nucleotides are TGCGCCAGCAGCCACCCGGGACTAGTTTTTAAATTCTTC. Its protein is CASSHPGLVFKFF.